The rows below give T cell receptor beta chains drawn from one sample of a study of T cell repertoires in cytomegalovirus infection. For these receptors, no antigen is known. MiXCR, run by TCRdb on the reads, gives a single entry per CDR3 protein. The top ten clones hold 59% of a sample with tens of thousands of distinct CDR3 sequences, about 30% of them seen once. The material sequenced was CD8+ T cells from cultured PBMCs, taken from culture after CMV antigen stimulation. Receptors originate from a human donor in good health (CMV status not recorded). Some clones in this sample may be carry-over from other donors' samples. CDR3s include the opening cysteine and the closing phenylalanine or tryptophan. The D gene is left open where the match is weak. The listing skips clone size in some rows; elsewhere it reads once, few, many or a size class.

cdr3_aa: CASKGQGSPYEQYF; cdr3_nt: TGTGCCAGCAAGGGACAGGGATCCCCCTACGAGCAGTACTTC; cdr3_length: 14; clone_size: .; j_call: TRBJ2-7; v_call: TRBV27; d_call: TRBD1
cdr3_aa: CASTGPLAEGTDTQYF; cdr3_nt: TGTGCCAGCACCGGACCCCTAGCGGAGGGCACAGATACGCAGTATTTT; cdr3_length: 16; clone_size: few; j_call: TRBJ2-3; v_call: TRBV12-3/TRBV12-4; d_call: TRBD2
cdr3_aa: CASSAPIGPAEQYF; cdr3_nt: TGTGCCAGCAGCGCCCCAATTGGCCCTGCCGAGCAGTACTTC; cdr3_length: 14; clone_size: .; j_call: TRBJ2-7; v_call: TRBV11-2; d_call: .
cdr3_aa: CASSLGPGSYGPGFYEQFF; cdr3_nt: TGTGCCAGCAGCTTAGGTCCAGGTTCCTACGGGCCCGGGTTCTATGAGCAGTTCTTC; cdr3_length: 19; clone_size: many; j_call: TRBJ2-1; v_call: TRBV11-2; d_call: .
cdr3_aa: CASGTSGKYNEQFF; cdr3_nt: TGTGCCAGCGGGACTAGCGGGAAGTACAATGAGCAGTTCTTC; cdr3_length: 14; clone_size: few; j_call: TRBJ2-1; v_call: TRBV3-1; d_call: TRBD2
cdr3_aa: CASSSTRGKVNTGELFF; cdr3_nt: TGTGCCAGCAGCTCCACGCGAGGGAAGGTGAACACCGGGGAGCTGTTTTTT; cdr3_length: 17; clone_size: .; j_call: TRBJ2-2; v_call: TRBV7-9; d_call: .
cdr3_aa: CAWSVGGNTEAFF; cdr3_nt: TGTGCCTGGAGTGTCGGGGGGAACACTGAAGCTTTCTTT; cdr3_length: 13; clone_size: many; j_call: TRBJ1-1; v_call: TRBV30; d_call: .
cdr3_aa: CASSFEVGSSYEQYF; cdr3_nt: TGTGCCAGCAGTTTTGAGGTGGGGAGCTCCTACGAGCAGTACTTC; cdr3_length: 15; clone_size: few; j_call: TRBJ2-7; v_call: TRBV12-3/TRBV12-4; d_call: .
cdr3_aa: CASSGEEETQYF; cdr3_nt: TGTGCCAGCAGCGGAGAAGAAGAGACCCAGTACTTC; cdr3_length: 12; clone_size: .; j_call: TRBJ2-5; v_call: TRBV5-4; d_call: .
cdr3_aa: CASSFRLAGGDGRETQYF; cdr3_nt: TGTGCCAGCAGCTTCAGACTAGCGGGAGGGGATGGTAGGGAGACCCAGTACTTC; cdr3_length: 18; clone_size: few; j_call: TRBJ2-5; v_call: TRBV7-6; d_call: TRBD2
cdr3_aa: CAISGSKASGNTIYF; cdr3_nt: TGTGCCATCAGTGGGTCTAAGGCCTCTGGAAACACCATATATTTT; cdr3_length: 15; clone_size: .; j_call: TRBJ1-3; v_call: TRBV10-3; d_call: .
cdr3_aa: CASSREGGVQRELFF; cdr3_nt: TGTGCCAGCAGCCGAGAGGGGGGAGTCCAACGGGAGCTGTTTTTT; cdr3_length: 15; clone_size: many; j_call: TRBJ2-2; v_call: TRBV7-2; d_call: .
cdr3_aa: CASSYKASSYEQYF; cdr3_nt: TGTGCCAGCAGTTATAAGGCAAGCTCCTACGAGCAGTACTTC; cdr3_length: 14; clone_size: few; j_call: TRBJ2-7; v_call: TRBV6-8; d_call: .
cdr3_aa: CASSARASDGYEQYF; cdr3_nt: TGCGCCAGCAGCGCGCGTGCTAGCGACGGCTACGAGCAGTACTTC; cdr3_length: 15; clone_size: .; j_call: TRBJ2-7; v_call: TRBV4-3; d_call: .
cdr3_aa: CASTGGAGFTEAFF; cdr3_nt: TGTGCCAGCACGGGGGGGGCGGGATTCACTGAAGCTTTCTTT; cdr3_length: 14; clone_size: .; j_call: TRBJ1-1; v_call: TRBV27; d_call: .
cdr3_aa: CSARPTLDSSSYNEQFF; cdr3_nt: TGCAGTGCTAGACCCACCTTGGACTCAAGCTCCTACAATGAGCAGTTCTTC; cdr3_length: 17; clone_size: .; j_call: TRBJ2-1; v_call: TRBV20-1; d_call: .
cdr3_aa: CASSYPTPSNEQFF; cdr3_nt: TGTGCCAGCAGTTACCCCACCCCGAGCAATGAGCAGTTCTTC; cdr3_length: 14; clone_size: .; j_call: TRBJ2-1; v_call: TRBV6-2/TRBV6-3; d_call: .
cdr3_aa: CASSRTFSGSNEQFF; cdr3_nt: TGTGCCAGCAGTAGAACCTTTAGCGGGAGCAATGAGCAGTTCTTC; cdr3_length: 15; clone_size: .; j_call: TRBJ2-1; v_call: TRBV6-1; d_call: TRBD2
cdr3_aa: CASSLQGSTEAFF; cdr3_nt: TGTGCCAGCAGTCTACAGGGAAGCACTGAAGCTTTCTTT; cdr3_length: 13; clone_size: .; j_call: TRBJ1-1; v_call: TRBV7-3; d_call: .
cdr3_aa: CASSRRGGDTEAFF; cdr3_nt: TGTGCCAGCTCCCGGCGGGGGGGTGACACTGAAGCTTTCTTT; cdr3_length: 14; clone_size: many; j_call: TRBJ1-1; v_call: TRBV7-8; d_call: .
cdr3_aa: CASSLGQGDYGHTF; cdr3_nt: TGTGCCAGCAGCTTGGGACAGGGCGACTATGGCCACACCTTC; cdr3_length: 14; clone_size: .; j_call: TRBJ1-2; v_call: TRBV7-6; d_call: TRBD1
cdr3_aa: CASSAGTSGSSEQFF; cdr3_nt: TGTGCCAGCAGCGCCGGGACTAGCGGGAGTTCTGAGCAGTTCTTC; cdr3_length: 15; clone_size: .; j_call: TRBJ2-1; v_call: TRBV9; d_call: TRBD2
cdr3_aa: CASSLGRGTRRGYEQYF; cdr3_nt: TGCGCCAGCAGCTTGGGGCGCGGGACAAGGAGGGGGTACGAGCAGTACTTC; cdr3_length: 17; clone_size: .; j_call: TRBJ2-7; v_call: TRBV5-1; d_call: .
cdr3_aa: CASSSPTNPEGGYTF; cdr3_nt: TGTGCCAGCAGCTCGCCAACAAACCCCGAGGGGGGCTACACCTTC; cdr3_length: 15; clone_size: few; j_call: TRBJ1-2; v_call: TRBV7-9; d_call: .
cdr3_aa: CATSSQGLRTEAFF; cdr3_nt: TGTGCCACCAGCAGCCAGGGGCTCCGGACTGAAGCTTTCTTT; cdr3_length: 14; clone_size: .; j_call: TRBJ1-1; v_call: TRBV15; d_call: .
cdr3_aa: CASSDHSLAGASSKIHF; cdr3_nt: TGTGCCAGCAGCGACCACTCACTAGCGGGGGCGAGCTCAAAAATCCACTTT; cdr3_length: 17; clone_size: .; j_call: TRBJ1-6; v_call: TRBV7-6; d_call: .
cdr3_aa: CATSRDRGYTEAFF; cdr3_nt: TGTGCCACCAGCAGAGACAGGGGATATACTGAAGCTTTCTTT; cdr3_length: 14; clone_size: .; j_call: TRBJ1-1; v_call: TRBV15; d_call: .
cdr3_aa: CASSDSPSGEQFF; cdr3_nt: TGTGCCAGCAGTGACTCCCCTAGCGGAGAGCAGTTCTTC; cdr3_length: 13; clone_size: .; j_call: TRBJ2-1; v_call: TRBV6-4; d_call: TRBD2
cdr3_aa: CASSEAGGPVNEQFF; cdr3_nt: TGTGCCAGCAGCGAAGCGGGGGGGCCAGTCAATGAGCAGTTCTTC; cdr3_length: 15; clone_size: many; j_call: TRBJ2-1; v_call: TRBV28; d_call: TRBD2
cdr3_aa: CASSLGGAGYEQYF; cdr3_nt: TGTGCCAGCAGCTTAGGAGGGGCGGGCTACGAGCAGTACTTC; cdr3_length: 14; clone_size: .; j_call: TRBJ2-7; v_call: TRBV13; d_call: .
cdr3_aa: CASSQDPPPAGITDTQYF; cdr3_nt: TGCGCCAGCAGCCAAGATCCTCCCCCGGCGGGGATCACAGATACGCAGTATTTT; cdr3_length: 18; clone_size: .; j_call: TRBJ2-3; v_call: TRBV4-1; d_call: .
cdr3_aa: CASSLALLQETQYF; cdr3_nt: TGTGCCAGCAGTTTAGCGCTGCTTCAAGAGACCCAGTACTTC; cdr3_length: 14; clone_size: .; j_call: TRBJ2-5; v_call: TRBV12-3/TRBV12-4; d_call: .
cdr3_aa: CASTALGQDTDTQYF; cdr3_nt: TGTGCCAGTACCGCCCTGGGACAGGACACAGATACGCAGTATTTT; cdr3_length: 15; clone_size: many; j_call: TRBJ2-3; v_call: TRBV19; d_call: TRBD1
cdr3_aa: CASSYTGNSGNTIYF; cdr3_nt: TGTGCCAGCAGCTATACAGGGAACTCTGGAAACACCATATATTTT; cdr3_length: 15; clone_size: few; j_call: TRBJ1-3; v_call: TRBV7-6; d_call: .
cdr3_aa: CASSQGNGRGTYEQYF; cdr3_nt: TGCGCCAGCAGCCAAGGAAACGGGAGAGGCACCTACGAGCAGTACTTC; cdr3_length: 16; clone_size: few; j_call: TRBJ2-7; v_call: TRBV4-1; d_call: .
cdr3_aa: CSARTGDYNEQFF; cdr3_nt: TGCAGTGCTAGGACAGGGGACTACAATGAGCAGTTCTTC; cdr3_length: 13; clone_size: .; j_call: TRBJ2-1; v_call: TRBV20-1; d_call: TRBD1
cdr3_aa: CASSYDRETRNEQFF; cdr3_nt: TGTGCCAGCAGCTACGACAGGGAAACGCGCAATGAGCAGTTCTTC; cdr3_length: 15; clone_size: .; j_call: TRBJ2-1; v_call: TRBV7-9; d_call: TRBD1
cdr3_aa: CASSTGDGYTF; cdr3_nt: TGTGCCAGCAGTACAGGGGATGGCTACACCTTC; cdr3_length: 11; clone_size: few; j_call: TRBJ1-2; v_call: TRBV6-6; d_call: TRBD1
cdr3_aa: CASSLARPPTDTQYF; cdr3_nt: TGTGCCAGCAGCTTAGCGCGTCCCCCCACAGATACGCAGTATTTT; cdr3_length: 15; clone_size: .; j_call: TRBJ2-3; v_call: TRBV7-9; d_call: .
cdr3_aa: CAISLQMGETAEAFF; cdr3_nt: TGTGCCATCAGCTTACAAATGGGGGAGACGGCTGAAGCTTTCTTT; cdr3_length: 15; clone_size: once; j_call: TRBJ1-1; v_call: TRBV7-8; d_call: .